The entry that follows covers one TCR beta chain sequence. Its antigen is currently unknown. This entry belongs to a study of cytomegalovirus exposure and HLA in healthy donors. Study-wide results and limits: Sequences of the TCR beta chain were said to predict the HLA-A and HLA-B alleles of most subjects accurately. Within a later analysis, the majority of CMV-associated TCR beta chains appeared HLA-restricted.

CDR1 and CDR2 from the germline V gene are LNHDA and SQIVND (reference sequence). Between the trimmed V and J ends, which lost 7 bases and 0 bases, there was a span of 16 bases. The CDR3 length is 16 residues. This PCR relied on a set of 60 Vbeta primers and 13 Jbeta primers. The repertoire was sequenced with immunoSEQ multiplex PCR; TCRdb's copy has only in-frame clones and lacks some. The sample lists 120,000 or so clones, 77% occurring once. The sample comprised PBMCs. This clonotype originated in a young man in good health and CMV-seropositive. This chain connects TRBV19 to TRBJ1-3; no definite D call. The CDR3 reads CASTRRLADSGNTIYF. The CDR3 DNA reads as TGTGCCAGTACCCGTCGACTGGCGGACTCTGGAAACACCATATATTTT. The whole variable domain, filled in from reference TRBV19 and TRBJ1-3, reads DGGITQSPKYLFRKEGQNVTLSCEQNLNHDAMYWYRQDPGQGLRLIYYSQIVNDFQKGDIAEGYSVSREKKESFPLTVTSAQKNPTAFYLCASTRRLADSGNTIYFGEGSWLTVV.